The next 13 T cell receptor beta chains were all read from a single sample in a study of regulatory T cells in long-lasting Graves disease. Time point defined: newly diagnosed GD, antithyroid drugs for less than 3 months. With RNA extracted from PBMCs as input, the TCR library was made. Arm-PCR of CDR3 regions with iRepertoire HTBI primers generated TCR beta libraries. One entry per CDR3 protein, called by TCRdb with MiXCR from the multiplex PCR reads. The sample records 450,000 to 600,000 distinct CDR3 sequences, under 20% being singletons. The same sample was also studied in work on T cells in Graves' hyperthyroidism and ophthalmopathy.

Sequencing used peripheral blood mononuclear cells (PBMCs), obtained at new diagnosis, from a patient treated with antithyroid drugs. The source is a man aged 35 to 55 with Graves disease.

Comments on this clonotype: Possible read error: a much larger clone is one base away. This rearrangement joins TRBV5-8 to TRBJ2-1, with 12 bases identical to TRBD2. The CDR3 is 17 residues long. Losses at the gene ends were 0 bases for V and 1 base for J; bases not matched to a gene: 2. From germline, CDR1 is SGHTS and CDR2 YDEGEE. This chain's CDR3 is CASSLVLAGGSYNEQFF. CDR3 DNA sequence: TGTGCCAGCAGCTTGGTGCTAGCGGGAGGGTCCTACAATGAGCAGTTCTTC. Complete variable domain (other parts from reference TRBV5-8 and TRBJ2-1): EAGVTQSPTHLIKTRGQQATLRCSPISGHTSVYWYQQALGLGLQFLLWYDEGEERNRGNFPPRFSGRQFPNYSSELNVNALELEDSALYLCASSLVLAGGSYNEQFFGPGTRLTVL.

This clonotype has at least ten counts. CDR3 sequence (DNA): TGTGCCAGCAGTGAACGGCCTAGCGGGAGGGTTTGGTACTTC. The encoded protein is CASSERPSGRVWYF. The gene calls are TRBV6-1 and TRBJ2-7, with 12 bases matching TRBD2. The CDR3 totals 14 residues. The germline V gene encodes CDR1 MNHNS and CDR2 SASEGT. The junction had 8 bases not matched to a gene; V was cut back by 2 bases and J by 12 bases.

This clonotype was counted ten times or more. CDR3 DNA: TGCAGTGCTAGATCCGCCGGGCTAGCGGGAGTAGGGGAGCTGTTTTTT. Encoded protein: CSARSAGLAGVGELFF. V usage is TRBV20-1 and J usage is TRBJ2-2, with TRBD2 identical over 10 bases. The length of the CDR3 is 16 residues. From germline, CDR1 is DFQATT and CDR2 SNEGSKA (reference sequence). V was clipped by 2 bases and J by 8 bases; unmatched bases: 11.

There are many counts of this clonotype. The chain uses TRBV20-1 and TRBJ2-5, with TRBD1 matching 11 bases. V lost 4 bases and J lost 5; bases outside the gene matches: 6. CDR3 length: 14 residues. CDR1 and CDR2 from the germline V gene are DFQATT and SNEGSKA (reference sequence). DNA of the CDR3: TGCAGTGCTACCGGACAGGGGGCTTGGGAGACCCAGTACTTC. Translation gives CSATGQGAWETQYF.

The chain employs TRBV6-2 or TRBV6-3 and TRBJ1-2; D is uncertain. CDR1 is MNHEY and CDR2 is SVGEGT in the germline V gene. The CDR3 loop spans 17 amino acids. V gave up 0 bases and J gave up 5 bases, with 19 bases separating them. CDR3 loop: CASSYSAGRANWYGYTF. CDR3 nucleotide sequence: TGTGCCAGCAGTTACTCCGCGGGGAGAGCTAACTGGTATGGCTACACCTTC.

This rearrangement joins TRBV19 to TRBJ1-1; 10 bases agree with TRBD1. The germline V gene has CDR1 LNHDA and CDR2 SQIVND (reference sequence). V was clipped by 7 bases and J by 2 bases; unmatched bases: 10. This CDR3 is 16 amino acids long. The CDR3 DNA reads TGTGCCAGTACCCCTCGGACAGGGGGGGGAAACACTGAAGCTTTCTTT. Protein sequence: CASTPRTGGGNTEAFF. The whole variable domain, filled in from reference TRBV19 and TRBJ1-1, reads DGGITQSPKYLFRKEGQNVTLSCEQNLNHDAMYWYRQDPGQGLRLIYYSQIVNDFQKGDIAEGYSVSREKKESFPLTVTSAQKNPTAFYLCASTPRTGGGNTEAFFGQGTRLTVV.

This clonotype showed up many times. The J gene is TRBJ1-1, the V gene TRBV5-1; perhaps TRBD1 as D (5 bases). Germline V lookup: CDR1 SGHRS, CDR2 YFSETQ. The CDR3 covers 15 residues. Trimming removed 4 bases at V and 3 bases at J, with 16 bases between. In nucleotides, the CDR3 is TGCGCCAGCAGCCCGCAATTGGGCAGGGACACTGAAGCTTTCTTT. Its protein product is CASSPQLGRDTEAFF.

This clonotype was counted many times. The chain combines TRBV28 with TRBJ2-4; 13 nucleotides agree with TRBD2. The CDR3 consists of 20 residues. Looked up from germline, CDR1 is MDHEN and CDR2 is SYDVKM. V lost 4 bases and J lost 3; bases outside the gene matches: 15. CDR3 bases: TGTGCCAGCAGTTCTACCCCCCTAGGGACTAGCGGGACTGGCAAAAACATTCAGTACTTC. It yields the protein CASSSTPLGTSGTGKNIQYF.

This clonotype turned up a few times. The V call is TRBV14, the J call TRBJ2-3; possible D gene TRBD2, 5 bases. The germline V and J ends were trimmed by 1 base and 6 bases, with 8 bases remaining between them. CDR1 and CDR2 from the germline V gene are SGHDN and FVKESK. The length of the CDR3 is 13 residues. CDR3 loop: CASSQGGSDTQYF. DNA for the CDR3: TGTGCCAGCAGCCAAGGTGGGAGTGATACGCAGTATTTT.

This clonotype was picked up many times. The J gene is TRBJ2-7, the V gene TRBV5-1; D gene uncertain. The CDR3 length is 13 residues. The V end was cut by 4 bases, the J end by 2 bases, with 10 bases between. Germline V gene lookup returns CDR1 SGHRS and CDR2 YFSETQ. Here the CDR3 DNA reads TGCGCCAGCAGCACCGGAGAGACCTACGAGCAGTACTTC. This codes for CASSTGETYEQYF.

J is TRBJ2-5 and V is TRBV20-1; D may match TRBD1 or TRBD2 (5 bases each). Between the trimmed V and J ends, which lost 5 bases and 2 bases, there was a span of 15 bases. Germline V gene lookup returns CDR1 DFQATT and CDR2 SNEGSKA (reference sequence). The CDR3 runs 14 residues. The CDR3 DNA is TGCAGTGCTGCCCCCGGGGCAGGTCAAGAGACCCAGTACTTC. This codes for CSAAPGAGQETQYF.

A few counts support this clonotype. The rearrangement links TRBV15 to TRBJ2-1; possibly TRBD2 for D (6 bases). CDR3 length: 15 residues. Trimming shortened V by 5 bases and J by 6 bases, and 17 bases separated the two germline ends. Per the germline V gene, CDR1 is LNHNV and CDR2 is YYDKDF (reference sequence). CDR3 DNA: TGTGCCACCAGCCCCCGAGCGGGTAATTTCAATGAGCAGTTCTTC. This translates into CATSPRAGNFNEQFF. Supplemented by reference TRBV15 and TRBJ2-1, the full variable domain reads DAMVIQNPRYQVTQFGKPVTLSCSQTLNHNVMYWYQQKSSQAPKLLFHYYDKDFNNEADTPDNFQSRRPNTSFCFLDIRSPGLGDTAMYLCATSPRAGNFNEQFFGPGTRLTVL.

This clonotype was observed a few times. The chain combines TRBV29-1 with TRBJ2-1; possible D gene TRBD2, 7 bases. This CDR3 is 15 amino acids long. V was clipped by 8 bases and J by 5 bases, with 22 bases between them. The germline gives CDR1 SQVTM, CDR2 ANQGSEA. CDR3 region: CSIGGGRGLNNEQFF. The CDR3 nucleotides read TGCAGCATTGGGGGGGGCAGGGGCCTCAACAATGAGCAGTTCTTC.